The source of this T cell receptor (beta chain) is a study of post-analysis software for immune sequencing data. Study results and caveats: Comparison of patients with controls showed roughly five TRBV segments more frequent in patients, TRBV5-6, TRBV5-1 and TRBV20-1 among them. Significantly decreased normalized Chao1 diversity was recorded for multiple sclerosis patients relative to controls.

Concerning this clonotype: Antigen: not known.

The V and J ends lost 3 bases and 9 bases, in that order; junction bases with no gene match: 4. Looked up from germline, CDR1 is MDHEN and CDR2 is SYDVKM. The CDR3 consists of 15 residues. The TCR beta cDNA libraries contained unique molecular identifiers. TCRdb reanalysed the PCR reads using MiXCR and keeps one entry per CDR3 protein. This table has some 160,000 distinct CDR3 sequences, 35% to 40% appearing once. The material was blood, obtained after autologous hematopoietic stem cell transplantation. The source is a girl aged 10 to 17 with multiple sclerosis. The chain employs TRBV28 and TRBJ2-1; 14 nucleotides match TRBD2. As DNA, the CDR3 is TGTGCCAGCAGTTTTGGACTAGCGGGAGGAATTGAGCAGTTCTTC. It yields the protein CASSFGLAGGIEQFF.